One T cell receptor beta chain is described in this entry. The target antigen is unknown. Naive CD8 cells lacked CD45RO, underwent positive selection for CCR7 and left out terminally differentiated effector memory CD45RA+ cells. The sample belongs to a study of shared clonotypes between healthy human individuals. Study results and limitations: Clonotype sharing among donors was expected to depend on sequencing depth. Sharing across four donors was seen in 5% to 5.5% of naive CD4 clonotypes.

An even split of each subset's genomic DNA across several immunoSEQ plates was performed. Per the study methods: Quality scores were absent from the junction-only immunoSEQ sequences, so filtering differed. Profiled with immunoSEQ multiplex PCR; TCRdb holds only in-frame clones, not every one. D and trimming come from the DNA, and the V and J calls and clone size come from that table. This sample has about 800,000 clones, with roughly 96% found just once. Germline assignment: CDR1 GTSNPN and CDR2 SVGIG (reference sequence). Trimming left V 1 base short and J 4 bases short, with 10 bases between. The CDR3 is 13 amino acids.

The specimen sequenced was naive CD8+ T cells sorted from blood. The receptor was isolated from a man younger than 45 in good health. J is TRBJ1-1 and V is TRBV30, with D unclear. The CDR3 here is CAWSDGLSTEAFF. CDR3 nucleotide sequence: TGTGCCTGGAGTGACGGACTCTCCACTGAAGCTTTCTTT.